This TCR beta chain was observed in a study of blood T cells in healthy people across ages (dated by TCRdb to about 2015). About the investigation overall: In model experiments, template switching captured roughly one uniquely barcoded TCR beta cDNA molecule for every two T cells. To track age-related changes in TCR beta repertoire diversity, the study relied on deep sequencing normalized with unique cDNA molecular identifiers. Four age groups were formed from the donors: young (average approximately 15 years), middle-aged (less than 40), aged (62) and long-lived (less than 85). Donors of different ages were randomly distributed across sequencing lanes to avoid experimental bias. Two additional independent replicas of 1 million unique cDNA reads from the same blood draw were analyzed for two donors (one aged 18 to 30 and one aged 80 or older). What the work shows at the level of the full study, not this receptor alone: Observed TCR beta diversity per million T cells fell roughly linearly with age, and a significant reduction was already apparent by age around 40. Bulk unsorted PBMC profiling prevented conclusive comparison of naive and antigen-experienced compartments. The long-lived group showed more naive CD4+ T cells, fewer expanded clones and increased TCR diversity than the aged group, suggesting age selection. Estimates of total diversity from one million sequenced T cells were regarded as lower bounds and underestimates. The percentage of naive T cells measured by flow cytometry correlated strongly with observed TCR beta diversity. The CMV infection status of donors was not known, potentially confounding age-related changes in expanded clonotypes.

As concerns this clonotype: It has no known antigen specificity. No much larger clonotype is one base removed from it; base qualities were not supplied.

Libraries were built with 5' RACE. TCRdb names Illumina HiSeq 2500 as the instrument used. A second roughly 6 to 11 cycle PCR used a sample-barcoded 5' primer and a J-beta primer mix. Each TCR beta cDNA molecule received a unique molecular identifier from a template-switch 5' adaptor carrying 12 random nucleotides. At least 2.5 million CDR3-containing paired-end reads were obtained from each sample. First-strand cDNA was synthesized from all RNA with the Mint cDNA synthesis kit, primed by a TRBC-specific oligonucleotide. Following uracil-DNA glycosylase treatment, a first 18-cycle PCR with universal primers M1SS and BC2_uni_R was performed on all cDNA. For the original study's pipeline: Normalization of each sample was performed by random selection of 1 million high-quality reads, each carrying a distinct molecular identifier. Reads with shared molecular identifiers were discarded instead of being binned into consensus sequences. MiTCR, run with a Q25 quality threshold and the strictest error-elimination algorithm, handled CDR3 identification, clonotype clustering and error correction. A nonparametric unseen species model with Euler transformation was used to estimate lower-bound total TCR beta diversity. TCRdb handled the public reads itself, with Q25 trimming in fastp and clone calling in MiXCR, and kept productive beta chains. Every entry covers one CDR3 protein and lists the most common genes and DNA from its rows. The V and J calls shown here were made by TCRdb, not taken from the authors' results. For this sample the table gives around 800,000 distinct CDR3 sequences, of which around 62% were detected only once. The ten largest clones take up 25% to 35% of the sample.

The approximately 40 donors, aged about 6 to 100 years, were systemically healthy Caucasian individuals from Russia. Approximately 10 milliliters of peripheral blood were collected from each donor into EDTA-treated Vacutainer tubes. Ficoll-Paque density-gradient centrifugation was used to isolate PBMCs, with at least 6.5 million per sample. Total RNA was extracted from PBMCs with Trizol reagent, with at least 5.5 micrograms obtained per sample. Naive CD45RAhigh/CD27high T cell percentages were measured by flow cytometry on a PBMC aliquot from every donor. From a lookup of the germline V gene (reference sequence), CDR1 and CDR2 are DFQATT and SNEGSKA. The cysteine opens and the phenylalanine closes a CDR3 of 14 amino acids. Only the CDR3 portion is preserved as DNA: 42 bases, with reading frame beginning at the first base. V lost 4 bases and J lost 6 bases, and the count of bases not matched to a germline gene is 11.

Input material: blood. The chain couples TRBV20-1 to TRBJ2-7; TRBD1 agrees with 8 junctional bases. This receptor was obtained from a man aged 25 to 45 in good health. The CDR3 corresponds to CSATTGQGRREQYF. The base sequence is TGCAGTGCTACGACAGGACAGGGAAGACGCGAGCAGTACTTC.